This T cell receptor beta chain was recorded in a study of cytomegalovirus exposure and HLA in healthy donors. Study-level findings and limits: Earlier analysis found most TCR beta V segments productive about 87% or about 30% of the time. There were several of the most significant clusters that appeared linked to common viral pathogens in a later analysis. Analysis was carried out at a later point, and it linked a missense DCLRE1C variant to TCR beta V- and J-gene trimming.

Donors were ostensibly healthy at sampling, although undocumented immune exposures were probable. Germline V gene lookup returns CDR1 MNHNS and CDR2 SASEGT. V lost 1 base to trimming and J lost 0 bases, with 7 bases between them. The CDR3 runs to 16 residues. The PCR employed 60 Vbeta primers together with 13 Jbeta primers. Assay used: immunoSEQ multiplex PCR; TCRdb lists only in-frame clones, some missing. The profile shows around 150,000 clones, approximately 80% of them singletons. This clone was counted a single time. Its cognate antigen is unknown. The sequenced material came from PBMCs. J is TRBJ2-6 and V is TRBV6-1; no clear D. This sequence originates from a middle-aged woman in good health and CMV-seropositive. The CDR3 bases are TGTGCCAGCAGTGAAGAAGCAGGCTCTGGGGCCAACGTCCTGACTTTC. Translation gives CASSEEAGSGANVLTF.